These 32 T cell receptor beta chains were sequenced from one sample in a study of shared T cell receptors in the human thymus. Profiled with immunoSEQ multiplex PCR; TCRdb holds only in-frame clones, not every one. Among about 610,000 clones, more than 75% were seen once, and the ten largest hold 0.0095% to 0.013%. This sample was shared with a second study, whose subject was human thymus T cells.

The sample consisted of thymocytes. The receptors originated from a boy in the first two years of life with a congenital heart defect.

The sample holds a few counts of this clone. This chain joins TRBV9 and TRBJ1-2; D unclear. CDR1 and CDR2 from the germline V gene are SGDLS and YYNGEE. The CDR3 length is 13 residues. V was trimmed by 3 bases and J by 4 bases, leaving 10 bases between them. This chain's CDR3 is CASSAFPPYGYTF. The CDR3 region has the DNA TGTGCCAGCAGCGCTTTCCCTCCCTATGGCTACACCTTC.

Only one count was recorded for this clone. The CDR3 region is CASSAGLAGVKNIQYF. The CDR3 nucleotides are TGTGCCAGCAGTGCGGGACTAGCGGGAGTGAAAAACATTCAGTACTTC. This sequence joins TRBV6-1 and TRBJ2-4, with TRBD2 matching 14 bases. The CDR3 totals 16 residues. Trimming cost V 4 bases and J 4 bases; bases outside gene matches: 3. Per the germline V gene, CDR1 is MNHNS and CDR2 is SASEGT.

The chain recombines TRBV7-6 with TRBJ2-3, with 9 positions matching TRBD2. Losses at the gene ends were 3 bases for V and 2 bases for J; bases not matched to a gene: 3. CDR1 SGHVS and CDR2 FNYEAQ come from the germline V gene. CDR3 length: 15 amino acids. CDR3 nucleotide sequence: TGTGCCAGCAGCTTTAGCGGGAGATTCACAGATACGCAGTATTTT. The encoded protein is CASSFSGRFTDTQYF.

The chain uses TRBV14 and TRBJ2-7; 9 bases line up with TRBD2. The CDR3 is 12 amino acids. Germline CDR1 SGHDN, CDR2 FVKESK. J gave up 7 bases and V 4 bases, and 2 bases lay outside the gene matches. The CDR3 coding sequence is TGTGCCAGCAGCCGTAGCGGGAGTGAGCAGTACTTC. It encodes CASSRSGSEQYF.

V gene TRBV7-8 combines with J gene TRBJ2-6; D is unclear. The CDR3 spans 14 residues. V was clipped by 3 bases and J by 2 bases, with 5 bases between them. Germline V gives CDR1 SGHVS, CDR2 FQNEAQ. The DNA for the CDR3 is TGTGCCAGCAGCTTTCATCCTGGGGCCAACGTCCTGACTTTC. Amino acids: CASSFHPGANVLTF.

This clone was counted a few times. This chain joins TRBV5-1 and TRBJ2-1, with 16 nucleotides matching TRBD2. The V gene end was trimmed by 4 bases and the J gene end by 9 bases; junction bases not matched to a gene: 7. The CDR3 extends over 16 amino acids. The germline gives CDR1 SGHRS, CDR2 YFSETQ. CDR3 sequence reads: CASSPGTSGREVEQFF. In nucleotides, the CDR3 is TGCGCCAGCAGCCCGGGGACTAGCGGGAGGGAGGTTGAGCAGTTCTTC.

The J gene is TRBJ2-2, the V gene TRBV11-2, with a possible D match to TRBD2 (6 bases). The V end lost 0 bases, the J end lost 4 bases, and 21 bases lay between the germline ends. Germline V gene sequence: CDR1 SGHAT, CDR2 FQNNGV. CDR3 size: 19 residues. The CDR3 DNA is TGTGCCAGCAGCTTAGAACGAGAGGGTTCGGGGGATAGCACCGGGGAGCTGTTTTTT. It yields the protein CASSLEREGSGDSTGELFF.

The chain recombines TRBV4-1 with TRBJ1-2, with 8 bases lining up with TRBD1. This CDR3 is built from 16 residues. V was clipped by 1 base and J by 5 bases; unmatched bases: 9. Looked up from germline, CDR1 is MGHRA and CDR2 is YSYEKL. CDR3 sequence (DNA): TGCGCCAGCAGCCAAGCCCCCAGGGGGCCCGGATATGGCTACACCTTC. Encoded protein: CASSQAPRGPGYGYTF.

The gene calls are TRBV4-1 and TRBJ1-2; D perhaps matches TRBD1 (6 bases). V gave up 0 bases and J gave up 7 bases, with 12 bases separating them. The germline gives CDR1 MGHRA, CDR2 YSYEKL. The CDR3 length is 14 residues. The CDR3 sequence is CASSQDVQGRGYTF. The DNA for the CDR3 is TGCGCCAGCAGCCAAGATGTACAGGGTCGTGGCTACACCTTC.

This chain joins TRBV11-3 and TRBJ2-5, with 8 bases lining up with TRBD1. The CDR3 loop spans 15 amino acids. Germline trimming cut 6 bases from V and 5 bases from J; bases unmatched to any gene: 11. Germline CDR1 reads SGHNT; CDR2 reads YENEEA. The CDR3 reads CASRNGTGPRETQYF. As DNA, the CDR3 is TGTGCCAGCAGGAACGGGACAGGTCCCCGGGAGACCCAGTACTTC.

V and J are TRBV10-1 and TRBJ2-3, with a tentative D call TRBD2 (5 bases). The germline V and J ends were trimmed by 5 bases and 9 bases, with 15 bases remaining between them. This CDR3 is built from 13 residues. The V gene's germline CDR1 is WNHNN and CDR2 SYGVQD (reference sequence). The CDR3 DNA is TGCGCCAGCAGTCGCGGGCCGCGTGGGACGCAGTATTTT. Amino acids: CASSRGPRGTQYF.

J is TRBJ1-1 and V is TRBV6-1; TRBD1 aligns across 9 bases. This CDR3 is 17 amino acids long. The germline CDR1 and CDR2 sequences are MNHNS and SASEGT. The junction had 7 bases not matched to a gene; V was cut back by 1 base and J by 1 base. The CDR3 region is CASSEGADRGGNTEAFF. The DNA for the CDR3 is TGTGCCAGCAGTGAAGGGGCCGACAGGGGGGGGAACACTGAAGCTTTCTTT.

V and J are TRBV12-5 and TRBJ1-1; the match to TRBD1 covers 7 bases. V lost 6 bases to trimming and J lost 5 bases; unmatched junction nucleotides: 6. The CDR3 length is 13 residues. Looked up from germline, CDR1 is LGHNT and CDR2 is FRNRAP. In nucleotides, the CDR3 is TGTGCTAGTGGCCAGACAGGGAGAACTGAAGCTTTCTTT. It yields the protein CASGQTGRTEAFF.

The rearrangement uses TRBV28 and TRBJ1-5; 11 bases are shared with TRBD1. CDR3 length: 16 amino acids. Germline assignment: CDR1 MDHEN and CDR2 SYDVKM. Trimming took 4 bases from V and 7 from J; bases not matched to a gene: 9. The CDR3 region is CASSSLPGQGGQPQHF. The CDR3 DNA sequence: TGTGCCAGCAGTTCCCTACCGGGACAGGGGGGCCAGCCCCAGCATTTT.

In its sample, this clone was seen once. This chain joins TRBV9 and TRBJ2-3; 12 nucleotides align to TRBD2. The length of the CDR3 is 17 residues. Germline V gene lookup returns CDR1 SGDLS and CDR2 YYNGEE. J gave up 6 bases and V 4 bases, and 12 bases lay outside the gene matches. The CDR3 loop is CASSPPSGRAVGDTQYF. The CDR3 region has the DNA TGTGCCAGCAGCCCCCCTAGCGGGAGGGCCGTCGGGGATACGCAGTATTTT.

J is TRBJ2-3 and V is TRBV7-9; tentatively, D is TRBD1 (6 bases). The germline V gene has CDR1 SEHNR and CDR2 FQNEAQ (reference sequence). The V gene lost 2 bases and the J gene lost 7 bases, with 16 bases spanning the gap. The CDR3 sequence is 15 residues long. The CDR3 sequence: CASSLPWTALHTQYF. The CDR3 nucleotides are TGTGCCAGCAGCTTACCATGGACAGCGTTACATACGCAGTATTTT.

Written as DNA, the CDR3 is TGTGCCAGCAGCCAAGTACAGGGTACTAATGAAAAACTGTTTTTT. Translation gives CASSQVQGTNEKLFF. The chain uses TRBV14 and TRBJ1-4; D perhaps matches TRBD1 (6 bases). Germline CDR1 and CDR2: SGHDN and FVKESK. The V end lost 1 base, the J end lost 2 bases, and 8 bases lay between the germline ends. CDR3 length: 15 amino acids.

This chain connects TRBV7-9 to TRBJ1-5, with TRBD1 matching over 8 bases. CDR3 length: 17 residues. V gave up 5 bases and J gave up 2 bases; unmatched junction bases: 11. The V gene's germline CDR1 is SEHNR and CDR2 FQNEAQ (reference sequence). The CDR3 DNA reads TGTGCCAGCAGCACCGATCAGGGGGCAGCGGGCAATCAGCCCCAGCATTTT. This codes for CASSTDQGAAGNQPQHF.

The rearrangement joins TRBV6-5 to TRBJ1-6; D is perhaps TRBD1 (5 bases). Trimming removed 5 bases at V and 1 base at J, with 6 bases between. CDR1 and CDR2 (germline): MNHEY, SVGAGI. The CDR3 has 14 amino acids. This chain's CDR3 is CASSGGSYNSPLHF. The DNA for the CDR3 is TGTGCCAGCAGTGGGGGGTCCTATAATTCACCCCTCCACTTT.

The rearrangement uses TRBV19 and TRBJ1-5; D is possibly TRBD1 (5 bases). The CDR3 consists of 17 residues. V lost 7 bases and J 7 bases, leaving 26 bases between the germline ends. Germline V gene data show CDR1 as LNHDA and CDR2 as SQIVND (reference sequence). This CDR3 is CASIPNPRAGGEQPQHF. The CDR3 DNA follows: TGTGCCAGTATCCCTAACCCCCGGGCCGGGGGGGAACAGCCCCAGCATTTT.

The chain combines TRBV4-3 with TRBJ2-6; D uncertain. V lost 1 base and J 2 bases, leaving 9 bases between the germline ends. Germline lookup yields CDR1 LGHNA and CDR2 YSLEER. The CDR3 spans 16 residues. CDR3 loop: CASSQGSVTGANVLTF. The CDR3 DNA reads as TGCGCCAGCAGCCAAGGGTCGGTGACTGGGGCCAACGTCCTGACTTTC.

This chain's CDR3 is CSVRQGRSPPGVGRKETQYF. The CDR3, as DNA: TGCAGCGTTCGCCAGGGCAGGTCGCCGCCGGGGGTAGGGCGGAAAGAGACCCAGTACTTC. The V call is TRBV29-1, the J call TRBJ2-5; possible D gene TRBD2, 6 bases. Germline V CDR1 and CDR2: SQVTM, ANQGSEA. The CDR3 loop spans 20 amino acids. V lost 5 bases and J lost 3, with 34 bases in between.

The V call is TRBV11-3, the J call TRBJ1-2; D is unclear. CDR3 length: 13 amino acids. The V and J ends lost 3 bases and 2 bases respectively, with 7 bases between them. Germline CDR1 and CDR2: SGHNT and YENEEA. The DNA of the CDR3 is TGTGCCAGCAGCTTGAGGCGAAACTATGGCTACACCTTC. It codes for CASSLRRNYGYTF.

The CDR3 spells CASSLPPEGPGPYEQYF. Here the CDR3 DNA reads TGCGCCAGCAGCTTGCCGCCGGAGGGGCCTGGCCCCTACGAGCAGTACTTC. This chain connects TRBV5-1 to TRBJ2-7; possible D gene TRBD2, 6 bases. CDR3 size: 17 residues. V lost 1 base and J lost 2, with 19 bases in between. Per germline, CDR1 SGHRS and CDR2 YFSETQ.

Remarks on this clone: One end of the junction does not line up with germline, which may come from a read error. This CDR3 is also generated by other DNA sequences in the sample. This chain joins TRBV4-1 and TRBJ1-5; D perhaps matches TRBD1 (5 bases). The length of the CDR3 is 17 residues. Germline V CDR1 and CDR2: MGHRA, YSYEKL. The CDR3 sequence: CASSQDWKGHSNQPQHF. The CDR3 DNA reads TGCGCCAGCAGTCAAGATTGGAAGGGGCATAGCAATCAGCCCCAGCATTTT.

The chain links TRBV30 to TRBJ1-4; 9 nucleotides match TRBD1. From germline, CDR1 is GTSNPN and CDR2 SVGIG (reference sequence). The CDR3 covers 19 residues. The junction had 25 bases not matched to a gene; V was cut back by 6 bases and J by 8 bases. The CDR3 protein is CACPRAGQGPPYVSEKLFF. The CDR3 DNA sequence: TGTGCCTGCCCCAGGGCGGGACAGGGACCACCCTATGTCTCCGAAAAACTGTTTTTT.

Here the CDR3 reads CAISVLGQASYEQYF. The CDR3 bases are TGTGCCATCAGTGTATTGGGACAGGCATCTTACGAGCAGTACTTC. The chain is built from TRBV10-3 and TRBJ2-7, with 8 bases that match TRBD1. This CDR3 region has 15 residues. V trimming: 4 bases; J trimming: 4 bases; junction bases outside the gene matches: 9. Germline CDR1 and CDR2: ENHRY and SYGVKD.

The chain links TRBV28 to TRBJ2-7, with D hard to call. CDR1 MDHEN and CDR2 SYDVKM come from the germline V gene. CDR3 length: 14 residues. V lost 7 bases to trimming and J lost 3 bases, with 16 bases between them. CDR3 region: CASNNFPLVYEQYF. DNA for the CDR3: TGTGCCAGCAATAACTTTCCACTGGTCTACGAGCAGTACTTC.

This sequence joins TRBV27 and TRBJ2-7; no clear D gene. CDR1 and CDR2 from the germline V gene are MNHEY and SMNVEV (reference sequence). The length of the CDR3 is 13 residues. Trimming removed 3 bases from V and 2 bases from J, with 8 bases in between. This chain's CDR3 is CASSFGQAYEQYF. In DNA, the CDR3 is TGTGCCAGCAGTTTTGGCCAAGCCTACGAGCAGTACTTC.

The chain couples TRBV21-1 to TRBJ2-7; the D call of TRBD2 is as the table states it, not checked on the DNA. TRBV21-1 is reported as a pseudogene. The CDR3 is made up of 17 amino acids. The CDR3 DNA sequence: TGTGCCAGCAGCAACCCCCCACTAGCGCCCCGACTGGGCGAGCAGTACTTC. Encoded protein: CASSNPPLAPRLGEQYF.

The gene calls are TRBV15 and TRBJ1-5; D remains unclear. Germline CDR1 reads LNHNV; CDR2 reads YYDKDF (reference sequence). This CDR3 comprises 15 residues. The V end lost 5 bases, the J end lost 3 bases, and 14 bases lay between the germline ends. This chain's CDR3 is CATSPGAGYNQPQHF. The CDR3 DNA reads TGTGCCACCAGCCCCGGAGCCGGATACAATCAGCCCCAGCATTTT.

The chain carries TRBV4-1 and TRBJ2-4, with 12 positions matching TRBD2. Germline lookup yields CDR1 MGHRA and CDR2 YSYEKL. Trimming at V came to 1 base and at J to 1 base, leaving 5 bases not matched to a gene. The CDR3 runs to 18 residues. This CDR3 reads CASSQGNTSGRAKNIQYF. The CDR3 DNA reads TGCGCCAGCAGCCAAGGGAACACTAGCGGGAGGGCCAAAAACATTCAGTACTTC.